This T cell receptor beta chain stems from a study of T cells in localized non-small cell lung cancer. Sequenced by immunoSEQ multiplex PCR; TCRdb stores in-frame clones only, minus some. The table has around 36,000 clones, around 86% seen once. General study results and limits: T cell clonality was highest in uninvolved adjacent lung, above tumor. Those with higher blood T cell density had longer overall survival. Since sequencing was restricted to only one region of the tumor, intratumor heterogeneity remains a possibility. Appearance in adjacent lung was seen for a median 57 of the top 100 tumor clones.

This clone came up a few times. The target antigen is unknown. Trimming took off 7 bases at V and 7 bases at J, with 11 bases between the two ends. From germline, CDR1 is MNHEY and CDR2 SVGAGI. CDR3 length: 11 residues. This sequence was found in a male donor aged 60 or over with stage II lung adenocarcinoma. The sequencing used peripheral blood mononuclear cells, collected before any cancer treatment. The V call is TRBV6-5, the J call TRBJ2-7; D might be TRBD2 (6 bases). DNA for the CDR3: TGTGCCAGCAAGGCGGCGGGGGAGCAGTACTTC. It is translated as CASKAAGEQYF.